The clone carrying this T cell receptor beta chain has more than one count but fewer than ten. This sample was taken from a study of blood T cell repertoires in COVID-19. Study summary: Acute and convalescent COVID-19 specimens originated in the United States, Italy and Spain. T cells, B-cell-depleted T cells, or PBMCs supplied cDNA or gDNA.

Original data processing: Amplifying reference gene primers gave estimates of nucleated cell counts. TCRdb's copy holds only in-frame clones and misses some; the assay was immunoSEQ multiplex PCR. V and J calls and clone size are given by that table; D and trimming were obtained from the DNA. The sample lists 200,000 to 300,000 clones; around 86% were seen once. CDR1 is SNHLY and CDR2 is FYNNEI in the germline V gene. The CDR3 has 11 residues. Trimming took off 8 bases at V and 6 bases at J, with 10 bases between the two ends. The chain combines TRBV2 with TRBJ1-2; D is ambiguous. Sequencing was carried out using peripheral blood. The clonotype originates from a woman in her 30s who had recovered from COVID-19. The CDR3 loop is CASYRSDGYTF. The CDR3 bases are TGTGCCAGCTATAGGAGCGATGGCTACACCTTC.